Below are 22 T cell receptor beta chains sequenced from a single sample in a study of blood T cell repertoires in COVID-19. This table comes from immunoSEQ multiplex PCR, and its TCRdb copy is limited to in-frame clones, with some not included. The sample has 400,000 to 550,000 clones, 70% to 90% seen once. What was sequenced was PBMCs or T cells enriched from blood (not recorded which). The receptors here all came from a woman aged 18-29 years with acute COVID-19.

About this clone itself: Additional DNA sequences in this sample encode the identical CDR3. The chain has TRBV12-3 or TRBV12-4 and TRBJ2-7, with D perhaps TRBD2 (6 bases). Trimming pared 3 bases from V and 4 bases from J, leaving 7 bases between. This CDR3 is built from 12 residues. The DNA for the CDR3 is TGTGCCAGCAGTTTCGGGGGTTACGAGCAGTACTTC. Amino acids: CASSFGGYEQYF.

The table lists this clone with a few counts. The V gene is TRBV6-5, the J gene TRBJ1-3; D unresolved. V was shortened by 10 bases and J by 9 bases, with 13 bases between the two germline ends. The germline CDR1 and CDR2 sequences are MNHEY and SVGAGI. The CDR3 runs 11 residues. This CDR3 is CATLRSSTIYF. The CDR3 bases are TGTGCCACCCTGAGGTCTAGCACCATATATTTT.

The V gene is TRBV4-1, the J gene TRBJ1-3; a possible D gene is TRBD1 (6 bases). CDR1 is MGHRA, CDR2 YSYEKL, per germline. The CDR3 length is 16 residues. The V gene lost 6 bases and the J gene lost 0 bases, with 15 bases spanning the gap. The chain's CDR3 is CASRLGTSRSGNTIYF. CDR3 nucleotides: TGCGCCAGCAGACTCGGGACATCTCGCTCTGGAAACACCATATATTTT.

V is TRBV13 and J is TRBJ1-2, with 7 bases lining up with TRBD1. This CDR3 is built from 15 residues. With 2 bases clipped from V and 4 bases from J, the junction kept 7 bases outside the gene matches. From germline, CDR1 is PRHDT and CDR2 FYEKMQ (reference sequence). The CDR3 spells CASSLTSGQAYGYTF. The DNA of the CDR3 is TGTGCCAGCAGCTTAACATCAGGACAGGCCTATGGCTACACCTTC.

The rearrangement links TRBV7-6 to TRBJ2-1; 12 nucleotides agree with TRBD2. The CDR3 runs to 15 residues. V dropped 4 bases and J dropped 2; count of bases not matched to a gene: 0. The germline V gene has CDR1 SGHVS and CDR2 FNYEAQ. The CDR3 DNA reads TGTGCCAGCAGCTCTAGCGGGAGGGCCTACAATGAGCAGTTCTTC. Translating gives CASSSSGRAYNEQFF. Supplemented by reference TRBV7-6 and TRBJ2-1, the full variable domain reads GAGVSQSPRYKVTKRGQDVALRCDPISGHVSLYWYRQALGQGPEFLTYFNYEAQQDKSGLPNDRFSAERPEGSISTLTIQRTEQRDSAMYRCASSSSGRAYNEQFFGPGTRLTVL.

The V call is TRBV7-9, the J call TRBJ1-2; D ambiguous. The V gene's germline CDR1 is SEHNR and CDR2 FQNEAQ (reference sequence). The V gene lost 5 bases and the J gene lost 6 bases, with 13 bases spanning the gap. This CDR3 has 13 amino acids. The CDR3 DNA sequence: TGTGCCAGCAGCCCCACGGAGTACCATGGCTACACCTTC. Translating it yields CASSPTEYHGYTF.

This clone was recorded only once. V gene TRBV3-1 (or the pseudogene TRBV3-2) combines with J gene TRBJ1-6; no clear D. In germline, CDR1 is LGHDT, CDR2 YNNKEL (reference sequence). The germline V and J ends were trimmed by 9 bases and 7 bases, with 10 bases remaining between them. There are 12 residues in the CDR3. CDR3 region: CASGFSNSPLHF. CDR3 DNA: TGTGCCAGTGGATTTAGCAATTCACCCCTCCACTTT.

CDR3 sequence (DNA): TGTGCCAGCAGCTTCGAGCAGGTCTACTATGGCTACACCTTC. This encodes CASSFEQVYYGYTF. V gene TRBV7-9 combines with J gene TRBJ1-2; no definite D call. Trimming took 3 bases from V and 3 from J, leaving 11 bases between them. The CDR3 extends over 14 amino acids. CDR1 SEHNR and CDR2 FQNEAQ come from the germline V gene (reference sequence). The full variable domain, completed using reference TRBV7-9 and TRBJ1-2, is DTGVSQNPRHKITKRGQNVTFRCDPISEHNRLYWYRQTLGQGPEFLTYFQNEAQLEKSRLLSDRFSAERPKGSFSTLEIQRTEQGDSAMYLCASSFEQVYYGYTFGSGTRLTVV.

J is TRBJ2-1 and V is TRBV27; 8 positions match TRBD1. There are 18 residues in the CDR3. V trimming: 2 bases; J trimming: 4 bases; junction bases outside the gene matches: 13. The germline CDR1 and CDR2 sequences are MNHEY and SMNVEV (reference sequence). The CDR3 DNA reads TGTGCCAGCAGTTTAGGAAGGGCAGGGGGCTCTGTATACAATGAGCAGTTCTTC. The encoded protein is CASSLGRAGGSVYNEQFF.

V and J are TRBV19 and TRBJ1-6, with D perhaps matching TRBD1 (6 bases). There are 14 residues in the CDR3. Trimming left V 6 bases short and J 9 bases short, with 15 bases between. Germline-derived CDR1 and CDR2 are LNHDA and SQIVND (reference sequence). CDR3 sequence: CASRDSLVSSPLHF. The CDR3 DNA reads TGTGCCAGTAGGGACAGTCTAGTTAGTTCACCCCTCCACTTT.

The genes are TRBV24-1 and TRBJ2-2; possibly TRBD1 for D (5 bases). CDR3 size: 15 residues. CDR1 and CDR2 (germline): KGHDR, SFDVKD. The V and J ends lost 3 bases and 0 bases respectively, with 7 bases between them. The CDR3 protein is CATSDVTANTGELFF. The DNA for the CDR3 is TGTGCCACCAGTGATGTGACAGCGAACACCGGGGAGCTGTTTTTT.

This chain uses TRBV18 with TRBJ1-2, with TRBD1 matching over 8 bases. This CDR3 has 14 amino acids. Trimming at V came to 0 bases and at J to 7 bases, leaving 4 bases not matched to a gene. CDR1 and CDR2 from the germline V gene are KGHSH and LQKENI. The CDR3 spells CASSPPDRVGGYTF. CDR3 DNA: TGTGCCAGCTCACCACCGGACAGGGTGGGTGGCTACACCTTC. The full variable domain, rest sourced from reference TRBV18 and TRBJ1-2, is NAGVMQNPRHLVRRRGQEARLRCSPMKGHSHVYWYRQLPEEGLKFMVYLQKENIIDESGMPKERFSAEFPKEGPSILRIQQVVRGDSAAYFCASSPPDRVGGYTFGSGTRLTVV.

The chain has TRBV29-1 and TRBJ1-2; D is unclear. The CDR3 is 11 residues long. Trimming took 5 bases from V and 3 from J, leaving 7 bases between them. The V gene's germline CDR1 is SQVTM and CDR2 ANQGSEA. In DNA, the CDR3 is TGCAGCGTTATGCGTTACTATGGCTACACCTTC. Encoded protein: CSVMRYYGYTF.

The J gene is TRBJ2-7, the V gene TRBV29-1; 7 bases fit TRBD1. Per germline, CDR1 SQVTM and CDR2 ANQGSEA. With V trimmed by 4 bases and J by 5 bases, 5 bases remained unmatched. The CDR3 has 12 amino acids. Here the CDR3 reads CSVGQGLHEQYF. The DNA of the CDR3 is TGCAGCGTTGGACAGGGTCTACACGAGCAGTACTTC.

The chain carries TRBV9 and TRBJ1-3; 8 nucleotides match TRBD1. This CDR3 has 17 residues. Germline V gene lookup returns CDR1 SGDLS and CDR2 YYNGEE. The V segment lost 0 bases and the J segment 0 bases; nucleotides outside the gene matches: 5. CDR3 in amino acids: CASSVGGQGLSGNTIYF. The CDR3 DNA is TGTGCCAGCAGCGTAGGAGGACAGGGACTCTCTGGAAACACCATATATTTT.

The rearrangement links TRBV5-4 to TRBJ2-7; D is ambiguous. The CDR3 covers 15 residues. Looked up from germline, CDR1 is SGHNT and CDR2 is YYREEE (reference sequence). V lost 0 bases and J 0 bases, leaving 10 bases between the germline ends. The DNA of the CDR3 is TGTGCCAGCAGCTTGGGTCAACCGAGCTCCTACGAGCAGTACTTC. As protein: CASSLGQPSSYEQYF.

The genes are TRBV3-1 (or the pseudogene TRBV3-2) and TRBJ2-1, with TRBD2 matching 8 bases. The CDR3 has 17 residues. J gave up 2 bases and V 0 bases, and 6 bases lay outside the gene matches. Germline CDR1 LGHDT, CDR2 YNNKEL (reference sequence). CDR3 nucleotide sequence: TGTGCCAGCAGCCAAGATCAACGGCGGGGGGCCTACAATGAGCAGTTCTTC. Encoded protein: CASSQDQRRGAYNEQFF.

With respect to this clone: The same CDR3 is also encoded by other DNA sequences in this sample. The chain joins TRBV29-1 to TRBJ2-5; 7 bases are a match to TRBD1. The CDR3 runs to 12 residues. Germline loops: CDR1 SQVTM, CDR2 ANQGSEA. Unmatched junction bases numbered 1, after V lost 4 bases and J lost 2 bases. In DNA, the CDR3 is TGCAGCGTTGGACAGGGTCAAGAGACCCAGTACTTC. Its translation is CSVGQGQETQYF.

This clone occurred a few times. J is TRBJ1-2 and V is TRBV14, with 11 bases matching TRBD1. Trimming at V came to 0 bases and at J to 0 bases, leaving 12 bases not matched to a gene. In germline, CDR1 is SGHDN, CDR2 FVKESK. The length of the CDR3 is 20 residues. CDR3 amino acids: CASSQDSGQGVLWSNYGYTF. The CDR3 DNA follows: TGTGCCAGCAGCCAAGACTCGGGACAGGGGGTTCTTTGGTCTAACTATGGCTACACCTTC.

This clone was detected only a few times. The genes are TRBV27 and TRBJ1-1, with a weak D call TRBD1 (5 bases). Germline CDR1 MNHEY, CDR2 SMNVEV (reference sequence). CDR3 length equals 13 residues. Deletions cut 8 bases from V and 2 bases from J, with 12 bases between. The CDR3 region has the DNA TGTGCCAGCGCCCGGGGGGTTAACACTGAAGCTTTCTTT. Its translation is CASARGVNTEAFF.

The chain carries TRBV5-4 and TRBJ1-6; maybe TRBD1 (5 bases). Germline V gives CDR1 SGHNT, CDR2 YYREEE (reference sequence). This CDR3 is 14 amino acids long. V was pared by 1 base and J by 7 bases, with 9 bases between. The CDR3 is CASSLQGRNSPLHF. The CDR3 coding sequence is TGTGCCAGCAGCTTGCAGGGAAGGAATTCACCCCTCCACTTT.

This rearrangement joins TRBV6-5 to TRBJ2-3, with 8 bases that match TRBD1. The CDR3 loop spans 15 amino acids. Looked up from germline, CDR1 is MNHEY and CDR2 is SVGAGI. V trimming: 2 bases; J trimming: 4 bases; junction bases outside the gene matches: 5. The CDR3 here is CASSYQGQGPDTQYF. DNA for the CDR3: TGTGCCAGCAGTTACCAAGGACAGGGACCAGATACGCAGTATTTT.